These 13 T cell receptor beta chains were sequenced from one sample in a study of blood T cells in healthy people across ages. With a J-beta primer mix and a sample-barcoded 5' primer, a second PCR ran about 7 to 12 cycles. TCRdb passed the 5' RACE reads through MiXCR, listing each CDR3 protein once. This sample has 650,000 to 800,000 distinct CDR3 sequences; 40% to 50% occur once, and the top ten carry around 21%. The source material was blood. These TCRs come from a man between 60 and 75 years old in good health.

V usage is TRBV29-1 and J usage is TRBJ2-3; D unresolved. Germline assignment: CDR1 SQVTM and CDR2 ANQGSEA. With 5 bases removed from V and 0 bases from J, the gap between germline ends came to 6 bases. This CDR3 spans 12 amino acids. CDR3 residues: CSVTPSTDTQYF. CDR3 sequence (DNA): TGCAGCGTTACCCCTAGCACAGATACGCAGTATTTT.

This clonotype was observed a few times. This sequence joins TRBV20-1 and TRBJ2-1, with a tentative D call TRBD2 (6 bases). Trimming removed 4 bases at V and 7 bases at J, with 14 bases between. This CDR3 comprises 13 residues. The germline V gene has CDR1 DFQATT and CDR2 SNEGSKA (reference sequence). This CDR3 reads CSAMPGTPNEQFF. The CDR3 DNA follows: TGCAGTGCTATGCCCGGGACTCCGAATGAGCAGTTCTTC.

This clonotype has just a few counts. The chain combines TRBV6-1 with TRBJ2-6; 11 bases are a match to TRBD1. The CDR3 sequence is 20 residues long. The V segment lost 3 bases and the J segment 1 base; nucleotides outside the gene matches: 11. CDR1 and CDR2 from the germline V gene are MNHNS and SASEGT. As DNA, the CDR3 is TGTGCCAGCAGTGACCGGGACAGGGGGTTCATTGGTTCTGGGGCCAACGTCCTGACTTTC. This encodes CASSDRDRGFIGSGANVLTF.

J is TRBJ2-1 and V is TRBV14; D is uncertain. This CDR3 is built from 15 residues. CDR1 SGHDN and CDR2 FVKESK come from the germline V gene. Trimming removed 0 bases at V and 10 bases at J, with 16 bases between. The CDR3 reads CASSQDKTAPREQFF. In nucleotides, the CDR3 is TGTGCCAGCAGCCAAGATAAGACCGCTCCTAGGGAGCAGTTCTTC.

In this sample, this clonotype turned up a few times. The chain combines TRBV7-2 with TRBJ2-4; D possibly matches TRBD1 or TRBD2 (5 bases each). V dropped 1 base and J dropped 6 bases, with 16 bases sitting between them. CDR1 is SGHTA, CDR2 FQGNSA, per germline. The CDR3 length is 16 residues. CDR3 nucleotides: TGTGCCAGCAGCTTAGTCCTCGGGACCAGTCCAAACATTCAGTACTTC. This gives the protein CASSLVLGTSPNIQYF.

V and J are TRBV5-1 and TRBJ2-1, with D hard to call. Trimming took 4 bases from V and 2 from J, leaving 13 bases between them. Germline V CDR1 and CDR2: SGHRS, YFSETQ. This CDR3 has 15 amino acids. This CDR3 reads CASSPISPTYNEQFF. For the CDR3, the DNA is TGCGCCAGCAGCCCGATATCGCCTACCTACAATGAGCAGTTCTTC. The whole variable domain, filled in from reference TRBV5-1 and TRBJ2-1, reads KAGVTQTPRYLIKTRGQQVTLSCSPISGHRSVSWYQQTPGQGLQFLFEYFSETQRNKGNFPGRFSGRQFSNSRSEMNVSTLELGDSALYLCASSPISPTYNEQFFGPGTRLTVL.

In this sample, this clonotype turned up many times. In DNA, the CDR3 is TGTGCCAGCAGACCAAACAGGGTACCCTACGAGCAGTACTTC. This encodes CASRPNRVPYEQYF. The chain is built from TRBV12-3 or TRBV12-4 and TRBJ2-7, with D perhaps matching TRBD1 (6 bases). The CDR3 length is 14 residues. Trimming cost V 6 bases and J 2 bases, with 14 bases left between them.

CDR3 residues: CASSPTGTGNEQYF. Here the CDR3 DNA reads TGCGCCAGCAGCCCCACCGGGACAGGGAACGAGCAGTACTTC. The V and J genes are TRBV5-1 and TRBJ2-5; 9 bases match TRBD1. Gene TRBJ2-7 matches the end of the DNA better, so the J call may be wrong. The CDR3 is 14 amino acids. Germline V gene data show CDR1 as SGHRS and CDR2 as YFSETQ.

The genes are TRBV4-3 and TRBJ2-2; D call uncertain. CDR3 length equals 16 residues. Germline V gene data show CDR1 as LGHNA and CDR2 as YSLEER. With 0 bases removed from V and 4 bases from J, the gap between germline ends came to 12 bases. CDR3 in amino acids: CASSQDYRTSTGELFF. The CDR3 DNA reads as TGCGCCAGCAGCCAAGATTACCGGACCTCCACCGGGGAGCTGTTTTTT.

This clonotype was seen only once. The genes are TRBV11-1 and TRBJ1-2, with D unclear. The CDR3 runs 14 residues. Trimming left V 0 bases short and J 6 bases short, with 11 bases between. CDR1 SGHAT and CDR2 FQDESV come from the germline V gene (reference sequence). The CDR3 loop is CASSLALSGDGYTF. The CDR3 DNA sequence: TGTGCCAGCAGCTTAGCGCTAAGCGGGGATGGCTACACCTTC.

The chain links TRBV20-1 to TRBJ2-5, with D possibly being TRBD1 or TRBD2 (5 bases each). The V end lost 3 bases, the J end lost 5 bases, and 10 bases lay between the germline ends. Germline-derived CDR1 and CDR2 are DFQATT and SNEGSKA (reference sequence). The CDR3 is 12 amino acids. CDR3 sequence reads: CSASYGTETQYF. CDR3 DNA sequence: TGCAGTGCTAGTTACGGGACGGAGACCCAGTACTTC.

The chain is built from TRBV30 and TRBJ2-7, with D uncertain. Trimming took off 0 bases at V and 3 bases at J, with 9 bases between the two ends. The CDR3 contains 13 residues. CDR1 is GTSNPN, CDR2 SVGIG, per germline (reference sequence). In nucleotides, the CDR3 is TGTGCCTGGAGTGTGGGTCCCAACTACGAGCAGTACTTC. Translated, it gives CAWSVGPNYEQYF.

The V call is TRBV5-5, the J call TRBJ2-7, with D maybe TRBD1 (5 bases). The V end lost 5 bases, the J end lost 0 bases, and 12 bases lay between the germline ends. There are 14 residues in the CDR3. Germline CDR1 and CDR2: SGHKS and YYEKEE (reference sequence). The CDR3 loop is CASSFLTVSYEQYF. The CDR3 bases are TGTGCCAGCAGTTTCCTGACAGTCTCCTACGAGCAGTACTTC.